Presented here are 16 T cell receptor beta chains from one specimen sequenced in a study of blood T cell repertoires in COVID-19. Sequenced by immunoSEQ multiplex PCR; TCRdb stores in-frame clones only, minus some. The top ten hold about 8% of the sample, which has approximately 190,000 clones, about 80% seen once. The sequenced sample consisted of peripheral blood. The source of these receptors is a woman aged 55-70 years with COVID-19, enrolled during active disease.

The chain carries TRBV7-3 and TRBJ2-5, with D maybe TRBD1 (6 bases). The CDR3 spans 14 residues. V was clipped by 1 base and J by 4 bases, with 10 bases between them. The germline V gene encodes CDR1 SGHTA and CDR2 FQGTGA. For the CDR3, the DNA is TGTGCCAGCAGCTTAATGGGGGCCGGAGAGACCCAGTACTTC. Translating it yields CASSLMGAGETQYF. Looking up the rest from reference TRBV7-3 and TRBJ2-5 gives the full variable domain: GAGVSQTPSNKVTEKGKYVELRCDPISGHTALYWYRQSLGQGPEFLIYFQGTGAADDSGLPNDRFFAVRPEGSVSTLKIQRTERGDSAVYLCASSLMGAGETQYFGPGTRLLVL.

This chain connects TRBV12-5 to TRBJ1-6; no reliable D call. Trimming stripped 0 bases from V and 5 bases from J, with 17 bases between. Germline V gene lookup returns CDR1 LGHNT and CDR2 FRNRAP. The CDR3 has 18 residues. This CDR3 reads CASGLVYFLSADNSPLHF. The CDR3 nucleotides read TGTGCTAGTGGTTTGGTATATTTCCTTTCAGCGGATAATTCACCCCTCCACTTT.

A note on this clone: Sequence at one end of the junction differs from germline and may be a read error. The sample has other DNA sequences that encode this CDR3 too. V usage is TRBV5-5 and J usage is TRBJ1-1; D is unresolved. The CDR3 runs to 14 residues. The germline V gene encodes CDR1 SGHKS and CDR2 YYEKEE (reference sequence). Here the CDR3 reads CASSLGGVNTEAFF. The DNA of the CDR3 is TGTGCCAGCAGCTTGGGAGGTGTGAACACCGAAGCTTTCTTT.

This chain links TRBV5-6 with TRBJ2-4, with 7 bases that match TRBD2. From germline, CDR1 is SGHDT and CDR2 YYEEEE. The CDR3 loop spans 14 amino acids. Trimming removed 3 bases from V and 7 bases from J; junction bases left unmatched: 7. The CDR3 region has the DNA TGTGCCAGCAGCTCTTGGACCGGGGGGAACATTCAGTACTTC. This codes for CASSSWTGGNIQYF.

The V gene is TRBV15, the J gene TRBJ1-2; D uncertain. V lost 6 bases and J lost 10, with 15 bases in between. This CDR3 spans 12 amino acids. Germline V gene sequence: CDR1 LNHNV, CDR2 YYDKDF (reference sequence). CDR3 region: CATRTEGRTYTF. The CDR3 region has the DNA TGTGCCACCAGAACCGAGGGCAGGACCTACACCTTC.

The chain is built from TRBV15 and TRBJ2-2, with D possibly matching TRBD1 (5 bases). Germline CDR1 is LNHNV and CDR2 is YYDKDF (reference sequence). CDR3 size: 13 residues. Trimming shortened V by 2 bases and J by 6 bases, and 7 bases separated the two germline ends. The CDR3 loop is CATSRPGPGELFF. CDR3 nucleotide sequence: TGTGCCACCAGCAGACCAGGGCCCGGGGAGCTGTTTTTT. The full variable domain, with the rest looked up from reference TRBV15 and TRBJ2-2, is DAMVIQNPRYQVTQFGKPVTLSCSQTLNHNVMYWYQQKSSQAPKLLFHYYDKDFNNEADTPDNFQSRRPNTSFCFLDIRSPGLGDTAMYLCATSRPGPGELFFGEGSRLTVL.

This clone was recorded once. The DNA for the CDR3 is TGTGCCAGCAGCTTAGTAGGGACTAGCGGGAGTAATGAGCAGTTCTTC. This codes for CASSLVGTSGSNEQFF. The chain couples TRBV7-6 to TRBJ2-1, with TRBD2 identical over 14 bases. CDR1 and CDR2 (germline): SGHVS, FNYEAQ. The ends lost 1 base at V and 7 bases at J; junction bases unmatched: 3. This CDR3 spans 16 amino acids.

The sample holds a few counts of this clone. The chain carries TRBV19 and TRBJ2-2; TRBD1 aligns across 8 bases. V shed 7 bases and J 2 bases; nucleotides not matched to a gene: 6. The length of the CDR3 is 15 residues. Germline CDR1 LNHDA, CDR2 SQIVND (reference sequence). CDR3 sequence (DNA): TGTGCCAGTACCCAGGGGGCCGTTAACACCGGGGAGCTGTTTTTT. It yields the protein CASTQGAVNTGELFF.

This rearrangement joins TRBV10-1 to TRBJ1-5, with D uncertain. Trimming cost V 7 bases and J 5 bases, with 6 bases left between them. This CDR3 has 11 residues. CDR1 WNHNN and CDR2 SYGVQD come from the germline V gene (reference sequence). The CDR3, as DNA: TGCGCCAGCACGGGATATCAGCCCCAGCATTTT. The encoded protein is CASTGYQPQHF.

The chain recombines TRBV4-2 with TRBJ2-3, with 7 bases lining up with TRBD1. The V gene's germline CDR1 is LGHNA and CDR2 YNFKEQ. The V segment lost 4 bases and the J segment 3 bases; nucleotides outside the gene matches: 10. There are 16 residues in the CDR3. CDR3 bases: TGTGCCAGCAGCCCTTCACAGGGGAGAGGGACAGATACGCAGTATTTT. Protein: CASSPSQGRGTDTQYF.

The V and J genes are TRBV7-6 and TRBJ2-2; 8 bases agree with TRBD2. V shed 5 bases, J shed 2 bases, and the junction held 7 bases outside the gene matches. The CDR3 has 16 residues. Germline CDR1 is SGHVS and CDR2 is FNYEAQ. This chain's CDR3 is CASSDRLAGNTGELFF. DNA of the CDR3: TGTGCCAGCAGCGACCGCCTAGCGGGTAACACCGGGGAGCTGTTTTTT.

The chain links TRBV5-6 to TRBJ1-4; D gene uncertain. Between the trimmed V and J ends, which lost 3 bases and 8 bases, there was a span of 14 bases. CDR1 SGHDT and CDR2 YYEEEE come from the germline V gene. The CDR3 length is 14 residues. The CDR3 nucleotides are TGTGCCAGCAGCTCCTACGGGGAGGGAGAAAAACTGTTTTTT. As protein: CASSSYGEGEKLFF. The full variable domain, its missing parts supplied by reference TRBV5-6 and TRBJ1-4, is DAGVTQSPTHLIKTRGQQVTLRCSPKSGHDTVSWYQQALGQGPQFIFQYYEEEERQRGNFPDRFSGHQFPNYSSELNVNALLLGDSALYLCASSSYGEGEKLFFGSGTQLSVL.

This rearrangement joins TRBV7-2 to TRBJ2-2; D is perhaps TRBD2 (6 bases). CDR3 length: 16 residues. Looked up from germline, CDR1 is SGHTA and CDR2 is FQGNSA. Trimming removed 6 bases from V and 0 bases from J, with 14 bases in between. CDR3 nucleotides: TGTGCCAGCAGGACCCGCGGAGGGGCGAACACCGGGGAGCTGTTTTTT. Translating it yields CASRTRGGANTGELFF.

The CDR3 protein is CASTTTPGQARDTQYF. The CDR3 bases are TGTGCCAGTACTACGACCCCGGGACAGGCTAGAGATACGCAGTATTTT. The gene calls are TRBV19 and TRBJ2-3; 8 bases are a match to TRBD1. Germline CDR1 LNHDA, CDR2 SQIVND (reference sequence). Germline trimming cut 7 bases from V and 5 bases from J; bases unmatched to any gene: 14. There are 16 residues in the CDR3.

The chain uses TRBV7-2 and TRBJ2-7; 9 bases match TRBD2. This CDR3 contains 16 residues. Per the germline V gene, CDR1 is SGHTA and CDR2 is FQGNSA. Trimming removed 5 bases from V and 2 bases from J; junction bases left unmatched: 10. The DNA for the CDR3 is TGTGCCAGCAGCCCCGCGAGCGGGAGGATCCCCTACGAGCAGTACTTC. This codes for CASSPASGRIPYEQYF.

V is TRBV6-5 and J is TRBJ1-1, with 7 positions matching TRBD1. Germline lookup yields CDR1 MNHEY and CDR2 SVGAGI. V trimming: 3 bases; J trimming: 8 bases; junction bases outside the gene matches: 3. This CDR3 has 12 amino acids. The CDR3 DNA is TGTGCCAGCAGTTATGTGGGACAGGAAGCTTTCTTT. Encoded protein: CASSYVGQEAFF.